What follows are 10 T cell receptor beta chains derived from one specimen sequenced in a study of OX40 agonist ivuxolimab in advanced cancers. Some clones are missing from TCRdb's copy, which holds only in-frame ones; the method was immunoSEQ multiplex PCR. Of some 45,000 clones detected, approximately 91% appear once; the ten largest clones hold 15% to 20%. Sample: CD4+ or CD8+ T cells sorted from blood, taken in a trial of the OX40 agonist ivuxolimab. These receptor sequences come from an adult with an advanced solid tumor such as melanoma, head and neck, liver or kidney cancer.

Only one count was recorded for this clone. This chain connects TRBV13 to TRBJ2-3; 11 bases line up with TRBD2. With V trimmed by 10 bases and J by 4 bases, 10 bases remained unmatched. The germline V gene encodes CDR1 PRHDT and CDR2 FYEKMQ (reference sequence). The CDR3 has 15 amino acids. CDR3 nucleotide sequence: TGTGCCACTAGCGGGGGGATCCTAGCGGCAGATACGCAGTATTTT. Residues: CATSGGILAADTQYF.

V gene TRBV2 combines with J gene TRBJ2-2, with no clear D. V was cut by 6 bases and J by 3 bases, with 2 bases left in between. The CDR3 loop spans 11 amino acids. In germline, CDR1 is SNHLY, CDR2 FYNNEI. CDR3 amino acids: CASRDTGELFF. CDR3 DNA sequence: TGTGCCAGCAGAGACACCGGGGAGCTGTTTTTT.

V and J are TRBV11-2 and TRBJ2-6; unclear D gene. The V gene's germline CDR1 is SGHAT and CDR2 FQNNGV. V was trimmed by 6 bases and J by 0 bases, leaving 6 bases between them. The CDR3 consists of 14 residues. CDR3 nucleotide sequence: TGTGCCAGCAGTTTAATCTCTGGGGCCAACGTCCTGACTTTC. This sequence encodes CASSLISGANVLTF.

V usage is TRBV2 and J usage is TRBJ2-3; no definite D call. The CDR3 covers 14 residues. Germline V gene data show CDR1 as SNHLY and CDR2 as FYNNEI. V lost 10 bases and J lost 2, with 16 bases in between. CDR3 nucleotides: TGTGCCACCCAACCGGGCCAGCCCACAGATACGCAGTATTTT. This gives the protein CATQPGQPTDTQYF.

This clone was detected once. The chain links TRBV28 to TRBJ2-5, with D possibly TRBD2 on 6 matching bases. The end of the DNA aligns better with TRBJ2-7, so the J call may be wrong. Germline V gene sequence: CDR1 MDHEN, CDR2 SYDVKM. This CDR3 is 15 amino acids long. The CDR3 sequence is CASSLAALADYEQYF. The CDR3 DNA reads TGTGCCAGCAGTTTAGCCGCACTAGCCGACTACGAGCAGTACTTC.

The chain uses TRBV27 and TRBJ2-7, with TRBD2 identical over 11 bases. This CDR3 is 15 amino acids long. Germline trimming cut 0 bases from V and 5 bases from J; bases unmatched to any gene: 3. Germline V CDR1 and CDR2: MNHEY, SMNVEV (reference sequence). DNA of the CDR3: TGTGCCAGCAGTTTATCGGGGACTAGCGGAGACGAGCAGTACTTC. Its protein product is CASSLSGTSGDEQYF.

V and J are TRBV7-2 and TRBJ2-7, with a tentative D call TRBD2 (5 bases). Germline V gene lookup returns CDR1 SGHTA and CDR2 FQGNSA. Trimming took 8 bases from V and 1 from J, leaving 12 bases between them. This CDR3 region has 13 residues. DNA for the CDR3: TGTGCCAGCGGACTCGGAGTGTCCTACGAGCAGTACTTC. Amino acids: CASGLGVSYEQYF.

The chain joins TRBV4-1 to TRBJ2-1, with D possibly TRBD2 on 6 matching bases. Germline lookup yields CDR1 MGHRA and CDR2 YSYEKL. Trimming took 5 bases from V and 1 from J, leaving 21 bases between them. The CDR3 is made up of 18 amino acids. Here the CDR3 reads CASSYAVPPRGSYNEQFF. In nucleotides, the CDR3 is TGCGCCAGCAGCTACGCCGTACCACCACGGGGGTCCTACAATGAGCAGTTCTTC.

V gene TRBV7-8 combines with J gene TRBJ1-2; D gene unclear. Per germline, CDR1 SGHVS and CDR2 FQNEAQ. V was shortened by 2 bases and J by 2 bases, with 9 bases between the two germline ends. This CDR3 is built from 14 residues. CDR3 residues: CASSLPQKNYGYTF. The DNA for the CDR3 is TGTGCCAGCAGCTTACCACAGAAGAACTATGGCTACACCTTC.

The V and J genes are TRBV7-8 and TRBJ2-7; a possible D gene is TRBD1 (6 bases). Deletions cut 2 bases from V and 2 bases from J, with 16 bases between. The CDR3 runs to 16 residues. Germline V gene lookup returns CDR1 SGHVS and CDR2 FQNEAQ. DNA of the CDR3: TGTGCCAGCAGCTTATTGTCGGGGACAAATACCTACGAGCAGTACTTC. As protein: CASSLLSGTNTYEQYF.